This TCR beta chain was identified in a study of blood T cell repertoires in COVID-19 (dated by TCRdb to the early 2020s). About the full investigation: Collaborator samples came from the United States, Italy and Spain and covered acute and convalescent phases of COVID-19. The material from the prospective study consisted of cDNA or gDNA derived from T cells, B-cell-depleted T cells, or PBMCs. The dataset comprised deeply sampled blood TCRbeta repertoires from subjects exposed to, actively infected with, or recovered from COVID-19. The repertoires were released in a freely available public database meant as a resource for research on the immune response to SARS-CoV-2. The samples were drawn from two sources: the first 160 participants of the ongoing ImmuneRACE study, and about 1,300 subjects contributed by 6 global collaborators. Sample metadata almost always included a de-identified subject ID, COVID-19 status, age in years and sex. Where available, HLA class I and class II types were obtained from metadata supplied by the sample provider rather than from assay-based typing. The study at large found these results: The amount of clinical and demographic metadata varied by source and participant and was provided uncurated.

The collaborating institutions used their own protocols to collect whole blood in K2EDTA tubes. For TCRbeta analysis, collaborator samples were shipped as frozen whole blood, as isolated PBMCs, or as DNA extracted from either sample type. On this clone: There is no known antigen for this receptor. Base-call qualities are not available, and no considerably larger clone is one nucleotide away.

The immunoSEQ Assay, a bias-controlled multiplex PCR, was used to amplify TCRbeta CDR3 regions from genomic DNA. In the paper's pipeline: The number of nucleated cells in each sample was estimated by amplification of reference gene primers within the assay. To quantify the absolute abundance of each unique TCRbeta CDR3 rearrangement, sequence reads were collapsed and filtered. Productive Simpson clonality was computed per sample as the square root of Simpson's diversity index over productive rearrangements. TCRdb holds this immuneACCESS table with in-frame rearrangements only. Some clones are missing; in checked studies, unresolved V genes explain under half, and the rest has no known cause. D and trimming were read from the DNA, whereas the V and J calls and clone size are those reported in that table. The sample table records fewer than 65,000 clones; about four fifths of these occur just once. In total, the top ten clones hold 25% of the sample.

The germline V gene encodes CDR1 SGDLS and CDR2 YYNGEE. Trimming costs V 4 bases and J 2 bases, and their ends lie 13 bases apart. Including the terminal cysteine and phenylalanine, the CDR3 comprises 15 residues. Just the 45-base CDR3 DNA is kept, in frame starting at base 1. The sequencing input was peripheral blood. This TCR derives from a human donor in a cohort sampled during active COVID-19. The rearranged segments are TRBV9 and TRBJ2-1; tentative D gene TRBD1, with 6 bases matching. The DNA sequence is as follows: TGTGCCAGCAGCATACAGGGAAGCGCCTACAATGAGCAGTTCTTC. It specifies CASSIQGSAYNEQFF. The entire variable domain, with the stretches around the CDR3 drawn from the reference TRBV9 and TRBJ2-1 proteins, is DSGVTQTPKHLITATGQRVTLRCSPRSGDLSVYWYQQSLDQGLQFLIQYYNGEERAKGNILERFSAQQFPDLHSELNLSSLELGDSALYFCASSIQGSAYNEQFFGPGTRLTVL.